A selection of T cell receptor beta chains follows, all from one sample in a study of blood T cell repertoires in COVID-19. The method was immunoSEQ multiplex PCR; TCRdb's version includes in-frame clones alone and lacks a portion of them. The data show about 220,000 clones, 80% to 85% seen once. What was sequenced was peripheral blood. The receptors were sampled from a woman aged 25-40 years who had recovered from COVID-19. The CDR3 runs from the conserved cysteine through the conserved F or W. The D gene is left open where the match is weak. Part of the rows lack a size; the others show once, few, many or a class for expanded clones.

CDR3 length: 13; D gene: NA; clone size: once; V gene: TRBV11-3; J gene: TRBJ2-2; CDR3 protein: CASSPFNTGELFF; CDR3 DNA: TGTGCCAGCAGCCCTTTTAACACCGGGGAGCTGTTTTTT
CDR3 length: 13; D gene: NA; clone size: NA; V gene: TRBV5-1; J gene: TRBJ2-3; CDR3 protein: CASSFGDSGMQYF; CDR3 DNA: TGCGCCAGCAGCTTTGGTGATTCAGGTATGCAGTATTTT
CDR3 length: 13; D gene: NA; clone size: NA; V gene: TRBV11-1; J gene: TRBJ2-5; CDR3 protein: CASSPGPTETQYF; CDR3 DNA: TGTGCCAGCAGCCCCGGCCCGACTGAGACCCAGTACTTC
CDR3 length: 15; D gene: TRBD2; clone size: NA; V gene: TRBV6-5; J gene: TRBJ2-7; CDR3 protein: CASSSGTSGSYEQYF; CDR3 DNA: TGTGCCAGCAGCTCTGGGACTAGCGGCTCCTACGAGCAGTACTTC
CDR3 length: 15; D gene: TRBD1; clone size: NA; V gene: TRBV27; J gene: TRBJ2-3; CDR3 protein: CASSFGTGGTDTQYF; CDR3 DNA: TGTGCCAGCAGTTTCGGGACAGGGGGCACAGATACGCAGTATTTT
CDR3 length: 14; D gene: NA; clone size: NA; V gene: TRBV5-6; J gene: TRBJ1-4; CDR3 protein: CASSYFGINEKLFF; CDR3 DNA: TGTGCCAGCAGCTACTTCGGGATTAATGAAAAACTGTTTTTT
CDR3 length: 15; D gene: NA; clone size: NA; V gene: TRBV27; J gene: TRBJ2-1; CDR3 protein: CASSFRGTEHNEQFF; CDR3 DNA: TGTGCCAGCAGTTTCCGAGGGACTGAGCACAATGAGCAGTTCTTC
CDR3 length: 14; D gene: TRBD1; clone size: NA; V gene: TRBV7-9; J gene: TRBJ1-4; CDR3 protein: CASSYQGANEKLFF; CDR3 DNA: TGTGCCAGCAGCTATCAGGGGGCCAACGAAAAACTGTTTTTT
CDR3 length: 16; D gene: TRBD2; clone size: NA; V gene: TRBV4-1; J gene: TRBJ2-1; CDR3 protein: CASSQPGRVPYNEQFF; CDR3 DNA: TGCGCCAGCAGCCAACCCGGGAGGGTCCCCTACAATGAGCAGTTCTTC
CDR3 length: 15; D gene: TRBD1; clone size: NA; V gene: TRBV2; J gene: TRBJ2-7; CDR3 protein: CASSEATGWLYEQYF; CDR3 DNA: TGTGCCAGCAGTGAAGCGACAGGGTGGCTCTACGAGCAGTACTTC
CDR3 length: 13; D gene: NA; clone size: NA; V gene: TRBV9; J gene: TRBJ2-5; CDR3 protein: CASSPWAEETQYF; CDR3 DNA: TGTGCCAGCAGCCCCTGGGCTGAAGAGACCCAGTACTTC
CDR3 length: 14; D gene: NA; clone size: NA; V gene: TRBV5-6; J gene: TRBJ1-4; CDR3 protein: CASGNGGMREKLFF; CDR3 DNA: TGTGCCAGCGGGAACGGGGGGATGAGAGAAAAACTGTTTTTT
CDR3 length: 15; D gene: TRBD1; clone size: NA; V gene: TRBV7-2; J gene: TRBJ1-1; CDR3 protein: CASSSTRGLNTEAFF; CDR3 DNA: TGTGCCAGCAGCTCAACCAGGGGGCTGAACACTGAAGCTTTCTTT
CDR3 length: 15; D gene: TRBD2; clone size: NA; V gene: TRBV11-1; J gene: TRBJ2-7; CDR3 protein: CASSLETSGMYEQYF; CDR3 DNA: TGTGCCAGCAGCTTAGAAACTAGCGGGATGTACGAGCAGTACTTC
CDR3 length: 12; D gene: NA; clone size: NA; V gene: TRBV6-5; J gene: TRBJ2-7; CDR3 protein: CASSEGPYEQYF; CDR3 DNA: TGTGCCTCGTCGGAGGGCCCTTACGAGCAGTACTTC
CDR3 length: 13; D gene: NA; clone size: NA; V gene: TRBV2; J gene: TRBJ1-5; CDR3 protein: CASSERGEGPQHF; CDR3 DNA: TGTGCCAGCAGTGAACGGGGAGAGGGGCCCCAGCATTTT
CDR3 length: 13; D gene: NA; clone size: NA; V gene: TRBV5-5; J gene: TRBJ2-1; CDR3 protein: CASSLGPGNEQFF; CDR3 DNA: TGTGCCAGCAGCTTAGGTCCGGGCAATGAGCAGTTCTTC
CDR3 length: 13; D gene: NA; clone size: once; V gene: TRBV7-9; J gene: TRBJ1-2; CDR3 protein: CASSPTGNYGYTF; CDR3 DNA: TGTGCCAGCAGCCCCACAGGGAACTATGGCTACACCTTC
CDR3 length: 16; D gene: TRBD2; clone size: NA; V gene: TRBV7-6; J gene: TRBJ2-3; CDR3 protein: CASSLIAGGRTDTQYF; CDR3 DNA: TGTGCCAGCAGCTTAATCGCGGGAGGTCGGACAGATACGCAGTATTTT
CDR3 length: 14; D gene: NA; clone size: NA; V gene: TRBV5-1; J gene: TRBJ2-3; CDR3 protein: CASSPGRPEDTQYF; CDR3 DNA: TGCGCCAGCAGCCCAGGGCGCCCGGAAGATACGCAGTATTTT
CDR3 length: 15; D gene: NA; clone size: NA; V gene: TRBV15; J gene: TRBJ2-5; CDR3 protein: CATSREDNFQETQYF; CDR3 DNA: TGTGCCACCAGCAGAGAGGACAACTTCCAAGAGACCCAGTACTTC
CDR3 length: 19; D gene: TRBD1; clone size: NA; V gene: TRBV14; J gene: TRBJ2-2; CDR3 protein: CASSHGTGVARANTGELFF; CDR3 DNA: TGTGCCAGCAGCCATGGGACAGGCGTCGCGAGGGCGAACACCGGGGAGCTGTTTTTT
CDR3 length: 16; D gene: NA; clone size: NA; V gene: TRBV29-1; J gene: TRBJ2-1; CDR3 protein: CSVRPRSGSAYNEQFF; CDR3 DNA: TGCAGCGTTCGACCGCGTTCCGGGAGCGCCTACAATGAGCAGTTCTTC
CDR3 length: 19; D gene: TRBD2; clone size: NA; V gene: TRBV28; J gene: TRBJ2-6; CDR3 protein: CASSLLGLAGSSGANVLTF; CDR3 DNA: TGTGCCAGCAGTTTATTAGGGCTAGCGGGTTCATCTGGGGCCAACGTCCTGACTTTC
CDR3 length: 13; D gene: NA; clone size: few; V gene: TRBV5-1; J gene: TRBJ2-7; CDR3 protein: CASSLTPTYEQYF; CDR3 DNA: TGCGCCAGCAGCTTGACACCGACCTACGAGCAGTACTTC
CDR3 length: 14; D gene: TRBD2; clone size: NA; V gene: TRBV30; J gene: TRBJ2-7; CDR3 protein: CAWTSLAGTYEQYF; CDR3 DNA: TGTGCCTGGACTTCACTAGCGGGAACCTACGAGCAGTACTTC
CDR3 length: 13; D gene: NA; clone size: NA; V gene: TRBV19; J gene: TRBJ2-1; CDR3 protein: CASSRQGLNEQFF; CDR3 DNA: TGTGCCAGTAGTCGACAAGGACTGAATGAGCAGTTCTTC
CDR3 length: 16; D gene: TRBD2; clone size: NA; V gene: TRBV6-4; J gene: TRBJ2-3; CDR3 protein: CASRREASGSTDTQYF; CDR3 DNA: TGTGCCAGCAGGAGGGAGGCTAGCGGGAGCACAGATACGCAGTATTTT
CDR3 length: 15; D gene: NA; clone size: once; V gene: TRBV14; J gene: TRBJ1-2; CDR3 protein: CASSQESYGSYGYTF; CDR3 DNA: TGTGCCAGCAGCCAAGAGAGCTACGGTAGCTATGGCTACACCTTC
CDR3 length: 15; D gene: TRBD2; clone size: NA; V gene: TRBV7-2; J gene: TRBJ2-7; CDR3 protein: CASSNLAGPVYEQYF; CDR3 DNA: TGTGCCAGCAGCAACCTAGCGGGACCTGTCTACGAGCAGTACTTC
CDR3 length: 15; D gene: TRBD2; clone size: NA; V gene: TRBV10-3; J gene: TRBJ2-2; CDR3 protein: CAITAGDYYTGELFF; CDR3 DNA: TGTGCCATCACCGCTGGGGACTACTACACCGGGGAGCTGTTTTTT
CDR3 length: 16; D gene: TRBD1; clone size: NA; V gene: TRBV19; J gene: TRBJ1-3; CDR3 protein: CASSTGQAHSGNTIYF; CDR3 DNA: TGTGCCAGTAGTACCGGACAGGCCCACTCTGGAAACACCATATATTTT
CDR3 length: 16; D gene: TRBD1; clone size: NA; V gene: TRBV5-1; J gene: TRBJ1-5; CDR3 protein: CASSPGGDRVNQPQHF; CDR3 DNA: TGCGCCAGCAGCCCGGGAGGGGACAGAGTCAATCAGCCCCAGCATTTT
CDR3 length: 13; D gene: NA; clone size: NA; V gene: TRBV24-1; J gene: TRBJ1-2; CDR3 protein: CATSDQTNYGYTF; CDR3 DNA: TGTGCCACCAGTGATCAGACTAACTATGGCTACACCTTC
CDR3 length: 14; D gene: TRBD1; clone size: NA; V gene: TRBV23-1; J gene: TRBJ2-5; CDR3 protein: CASTLGRGKETQYF; CDR3 DNA: TGCGCCAGCACCCTGGGCAGGGGGAAAGAGACCCAGTACTTC
CDR3 length: 16; D gene: TRBD1; clone size: NA; V gene: TRBV5-4; J gene: TRBJ2-3; CDR3 protein: CASSFGTRGRRDTQYF; CDR3 DNA: TGTGCCAGCAGCTTCGGTACAAGGGGGCGAAGGGATACGCAGTATTTT
CDR3 length: 13; D gene: NA; clone size: few; V gene: TRBV30; J gene: TRBJ1-1; CDR3 protein: CAWTMDRNTEAFF; CDR3 DNA: TGTGCCTGGACGATGGACAGGAACACTGAAGCTTTCTTT
CDR3 length: 15; D gene: TRBD2; clone size: once; V gene: TRBV11-2; J gene: TRBJ2-1; CDR3 protein: CASRRAGGTYNEQFF; CDR3 DNA: TGTGCCAGCAGAAGGGCGGGAGGTACCTACAATGAGCAGTTCTTC
CDR3 length: 15; D gene: NA; clone size: NA; V gene: TRBV6-5; J gene: TRBJ1-5; CDR3 protein: CASRVTDYSNQPQHF; CDR3 DNA: TGTGCCAGCAGGGTAACGGACTATAGCAATCAGCCCCAGCATTTT
CDR3 length: 13; D gene: TRBD1; clone size: NA; V gene: TRBV28; J gene: TRBJ2-7; CDR3 protein: CASTETGEDEQYF; CDR3 DNA: TGTGCCAGCACAGAGACAGGGGAGGACGAGCAGTACTTC
CDR3 length: 16; D gene: NA; clone size: NA; V gene: TRBV30; J gene: TRBJ2-3; CDR3 protein: CAWSVGVGVGTDTQYF; CDR3 DNA: TGTGCCTGGAGTGTAGGGGTGGGCGTCGGGACAGATACGCAGTATTTT
CDR3 length: 13; D gene: NA; clone size: once; V gene: TRBV19; J gene: TRBJ2-7; CDR3 protein: CASSERAGPEQYF; CDR3 DNA: TGTGCCAGTAGTGAAAGGGCGGGACCCGAGCAGTACTTC
CDR3 length: 15; D gene: TRBD2; clone size: NA; V gene: TRBV27; J gene: TRBJ2-1; CDR3 protein: CASSTLAAGRNEQFF; CDR3 DNA: TGTGCCAGCAGTACCCTCGCAGCGGGACGGAATGAGCAGTTCTTC
CDR3 length: 12; D gene: NA; clone size: NA; V gene: TRBV19; J gene: TRBJ2-1; CDR3 protein: CASSSIVGEQFF; CDR3 DNA: TGTGCCAGTAGCTCGATCGTCGGTGAGCAGTTCTTC
CDR3 length: 14; D gene: NA; clone size: NA; V gene: TRBV5-4; J gene: TRBJ1-1; CDR3 protein: CASSLTQGNTEAFF; CDR3 DNA: TGTGCCAGCAGCTTAACACAGGGGAACACTGAAGCTTTCTTT